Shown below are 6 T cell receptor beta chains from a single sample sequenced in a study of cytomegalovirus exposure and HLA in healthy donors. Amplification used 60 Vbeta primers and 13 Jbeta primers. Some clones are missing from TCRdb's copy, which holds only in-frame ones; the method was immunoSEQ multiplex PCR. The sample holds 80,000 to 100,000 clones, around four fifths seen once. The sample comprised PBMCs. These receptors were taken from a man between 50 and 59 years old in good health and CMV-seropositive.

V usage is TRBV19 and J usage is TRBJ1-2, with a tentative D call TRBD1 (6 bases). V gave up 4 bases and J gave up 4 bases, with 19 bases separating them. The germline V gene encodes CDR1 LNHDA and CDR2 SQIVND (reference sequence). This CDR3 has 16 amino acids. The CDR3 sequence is CASSTGGQTKVYGYTF. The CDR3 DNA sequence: TGTGCCAGTAGTACCGGGGGGCAGACTAAGGTCTATGGCTACACCTTC.

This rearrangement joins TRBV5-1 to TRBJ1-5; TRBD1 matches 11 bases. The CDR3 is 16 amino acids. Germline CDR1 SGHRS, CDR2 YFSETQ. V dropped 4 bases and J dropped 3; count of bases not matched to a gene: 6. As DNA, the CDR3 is TGCGCCAGCAGCCCCGGGACAGGGGGGTACAATCAGCCCCAGCATTTT. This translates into CASSPGTGGYNQPQHF.

The CDR3 protein is CSVRQGGNYGYTF. The CDR3 DNA follows: TGCAGCGTACGACAGGGGGGGAACTATGGCTACACCTTC. V usage is TRBV29-1 and J usage is TRBJ1-2, with 9 positions matching TRBD1. Germline V gene lookup returns CDR1 SQVTM and CDR2 ANQGSEA. The CDR3 totals 13 residues. The J segment lost 2 bases and the V segment lost 6 bases, leaving 4 bases of the junction unmatched.

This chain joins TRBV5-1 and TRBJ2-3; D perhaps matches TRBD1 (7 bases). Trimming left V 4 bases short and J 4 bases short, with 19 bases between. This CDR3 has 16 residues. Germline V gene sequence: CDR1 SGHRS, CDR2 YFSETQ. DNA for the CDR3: TGCGCCAGCAGCAACGGACAGGACTACGTGGCAGATACGCAGTATTTT. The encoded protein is CASSNGQDYVADTQYF.

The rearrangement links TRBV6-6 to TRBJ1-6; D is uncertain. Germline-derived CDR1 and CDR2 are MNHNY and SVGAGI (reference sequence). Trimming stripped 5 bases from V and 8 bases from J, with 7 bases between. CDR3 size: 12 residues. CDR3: CASSGADSPLHF. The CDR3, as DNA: TGTGCCAGCAGTGGAGCGGATTCACCCCTCCACTTT.

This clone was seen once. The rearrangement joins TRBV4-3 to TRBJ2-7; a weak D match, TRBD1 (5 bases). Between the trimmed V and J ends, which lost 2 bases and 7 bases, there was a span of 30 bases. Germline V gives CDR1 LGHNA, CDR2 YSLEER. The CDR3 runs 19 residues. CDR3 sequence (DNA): TGCGCCAGCAGCCAAAAAGATGGTAAGGTCCAGCTAGGGGATTCTGAGCAGTACTTC. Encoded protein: CASSQKDGKVQLGDSEQYF.